This record covers a single T cell receptor beta chain. Its antigen is not known. This sample is drawn from a study of CD8+ T cells in alopecia areata. Study context: Administration of oral tofacitinib to treated patients was at 5 to 10 mg twice daily.

Specimens obtained from alopecia areata patients comprised lesional scalp punch biopsies and peripheral blood. PBMC-derived CD4+ and CD8+ T cells were sorted. The germline CDR1 and CDR2 sequences are MNHEY and SMNVEV (reference sequence). Deletions cut 5 bases from V and 10 bases from J, with 15 bases between. The CDR3 loop spans 14 amino acids. Points from the study as a whole: Affected scalp, especially in alopecia totalis/universalis, had a higher clonality than normal scalp did.

Following RNA extraction, reverse transcription yielded cDNA that acted as the sequencing template. This table comes from immunoSEQ multiplex PCR, and its TCRdb copy is limited to in-frame clones, with some not included. The table records some 120,000 clones, 58% of them present only once. This sample comprised CD4+ T cells sorted from blood, obtained at week 0. The sequence came from a human donor with alopecia areata. The rearrangement uses TRBV27 and TRBJ1-6; D unresolved. CDR3 region: CASSPSGSGSPLHF. In nucleotides, the CDR3 is TGTGCCAGCAGTCCTTCTGGGTCCGGATCACCCCTCCACTTT.